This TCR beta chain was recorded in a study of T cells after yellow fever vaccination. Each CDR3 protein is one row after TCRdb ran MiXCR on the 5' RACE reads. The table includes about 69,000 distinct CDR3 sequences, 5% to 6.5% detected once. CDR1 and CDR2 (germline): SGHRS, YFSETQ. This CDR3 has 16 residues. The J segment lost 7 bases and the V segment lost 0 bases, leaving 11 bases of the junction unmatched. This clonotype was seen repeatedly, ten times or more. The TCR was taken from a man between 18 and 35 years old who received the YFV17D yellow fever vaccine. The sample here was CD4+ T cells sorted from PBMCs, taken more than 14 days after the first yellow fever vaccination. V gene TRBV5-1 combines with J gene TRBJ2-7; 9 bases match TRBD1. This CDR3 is CASSLGTGGGQREQYF. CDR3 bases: TGCGCCAGCAGCTTGGGTACAGGGGGCGGTCAGAGGGAGCAGTACTTC.